This is a list of T cell receptor beta chains from one sample in a study of blood T cell repertoires in COVID-19. Sequencing was performed with immunoSEQ multiplex PCR; in TCRdb, only in-frame clones are kept and a portion is missing. The data show fewer than 300,000 clones, about nine tenths seen once. The source material was peripheral blood. Receptor source: a woman aged 30 to 39 with COVID-19, enrolled during active disease. CDR3s include the opening cysteine and the closing phenylalanine or tryptophan. D genes are given only for firm matches. Size is omitted from some rows. Given values are once, few, many or a class for expanded clones.

CDR3	DNA	D	V	J	size
CASSLDRVNTEAFF	TGTGCCAGCAGCTTAGACAGGGTAAACACTGAAGCTTTCTTT	-	TRBV7-2	TRBJ1-1	-
CASSPTASGGIHGYTF	TGTGCCAGCAGCCCCACCGCGTCGGGGGGAATCCATGGCTACACCTTC	-	TRBV7-9	TRBJ1-2	-
CASSSQRAMGEQYF	TGTGCCAGTAGTAGCCAGCGGGCGATGGGCGAGCAGTACTTC	-	TRBV19	TRBJ2-7	-
CASSQDRGTTDTQYF	TGCGCCAGCAGCCAAGACCGCGGGACGACAGATACGCAGTATTTT	-	TRBV4-1	TRBJ2-3	once
CASSRQGATNEKLFF	TGTGCCAGCAGCCGACAGGGAGCAACTAATGAAAAACTGTTTTTT	TRBD1	TRBV28	TRBJ1-4	-
CATSRKGEGRYGYTF	TGTGCCACCTCACGAAAGGGGGAGGGCCGCTATGGCTACACCTTC	-	TRBV19	TRBJ1-2	-
CASSFGGEQYF	TGTGCCAGCAGTTTCGGGGGGGAGCAGTACTTC	TRBD2	TRBV27	TRBJ2-7	-
CASSEEVGRAVYTF	TGTGCCAGCAGTGAAGAGGTGGGGAGGGCCGTGTACACCTTC	-	TRBV6-1	TRBJ1-2	-
CASSPPTSTDTQYF	TGTGCCAGCAGCCCTCCGACTAGCACAGATACGCAGTATTTT	-	TRBV5-4	TRBJ2-3	-
CASSLLAGVYNEQFF	TGCGCCAGCAGCTTGCTAGCGGGAGTCTACAATGAGCAGTTCTTC	TRBD2	TRBV5-1	TRBJ2-1	-
CASSVLSPHSGNTIYF	TGTGCCAGCAGCGTACTGTCGCCCCACTCTGGAAACACCATATATTTT	-	TRBV2	TRBJ1-3	-
CASSLGTPYNEQFF	TGTGCCAGCAGTTTAGGGACACCGTACAATGAGCAGTTCTTC	-	TRBV28	TRBJ2-1	-
CASSKEAGTMNTEAFF	TGTGCCAGCAGCAAAGAAGCGGGCACTATGAACACTGAAGCTTTCTTT	-	TRBV21-1	TRBJ1-1	once
CASSSTGEDTEAFF	TGTGCCAGCAGTTCGACAGGGGAGGACACTGAAGCTTTCTTT	TRBD1	TRBV6-6	TRBJ1-1	-
CASSQSSVDRGPTGELFF	TGTGCCAGCAGCCAATCCTCAGTGGACAGGGGGCCGACCGGGGAGCTGTTTTTT	TRBD1	TRBV14	TRBJ2-2	-
CASSPYEPTNEKLFF	TGTGCCAGCAGCCCCTACGAGCCCACTAATGAAAAACTGTTTTTT	-	TRBV6-5	TRBJ1-4	once
CASSRGTGNTEAFF	TGCGCCAGCAGCCGAGGGACAGGGAACACTGAAGCTTTCTTT	TRBD1	TRBV5-1	TRBJ1-1	-
CASSPGGTGAEYGYTF	TGTGCCAGCAGCCCCGGCGGGACAGGGGCCGAGTATGGCTACACCTTC	TRBD1	TRBV5-4	TRBJ1-2	-
CASSDTNTYEQYF	TGTGCCAGCAGTGATACAAACACCTACGAGCAGTACTTC	-	TRBV2	TRBJ2-7	-
CATLGQGPDEQFF	TGTGCCACCTTAGGACAGGGTCCCGATGAGCAGTTCTTC	TRBD1	TRBV27	TRBJ2-1	-
CASGRTGEGGTEAFF	TGTGCCAGCGGGCGGACAGGGGAAGGGGGCACTGAAGCTTTCTTT	TRBD1	TRBV2	TRBJ1-1	-
CASSIRESNQPQHF	TGTGCCAGTAGTATTCGAGAGAGTAATCAGCCCCAGCATTTT	-	TRBV19	TRBJ1-5	-
CASSSREAFF	TGTGCCAGCAGTTCCCGGGAAGCTTTCTTT	-	TRBV6-4	TRBJ1-1	-
CSASVGDRGLRETQYF	TGCAGTGCTAGTGTAGGGGACAGGGGACTTCGGGAGACCCAGTACTTC	TRBD1	TRBV20-1	TRBJ2-5	-
CASSEARLTIGSPLHF	TGTGCCAGCAGTGAAGCTCGTCTGACAATTGGGTCACCCCTCCACTTT	-	TRBV6-1	TRBJ1-6	-
CASTRGTSGVNEQFF	TGCGCCAGCACCCGGGGGACTAGCGGAGTGAATGAGCAGTTCTTC	TRBD2	TRBV4-1	TRBJ2-1	-
CSVAQGNEKLFF	TGCAGCGTAGCACAGGGAAATGAAAAACTGTTTTTT	-	TRBV29-1	TRBJ1-4	-
CASSLLGPRNTEAFF	TGTGCCAGCAGTTTATTGGGGCCGCGGAACACTGAAGCTTTCTTT	-	TRBV27	TRBJ1-1	-
CASSYGTSGSYEQYF	TGCGCCAGCAGCTATGGGACTAGCGGGAGCTACGAGCAGTACTTC	TRBD2	TRBV5-1	TRBJ2-7	-
CASSPAGIRLDGYTF	TGTGCCAGCAGCCCCGCGGGGATCCGGCTAGATGGCTACACCTTC	-	TRBV5-6	TRBJ1-2	-
CASSFEEKLFF	TGTGCCAGCAGCTTTGAGGAAAAACTGTTTTTT	-	TRBV7-9	TRBJ1-4	-
CASSLDSGNEQFF	TGTGCCAGCAGCTTGGACAGCGGCAATGAGCAGTTCTTC	-	TRBV5-4	TRBJ2-1	-
CSAPGRDRGTNQPQHF	TGCAGCGCCCCAGGACGGGACAGGGGAACCAATCAGCCCCAGCATTTT	TRBD1	TRBV29-1	TRBJ1-5	-
CASSGTSGRRELFF	TGTGCCAGCAGTGGAACTAGCGGGAGGCGGGAGCTGTTTTTT	TRBD2	TRBV2	TRBJ2-2	-
CASSWGTGGNTEAFF	TGTGCCAGCAGCTGGGGTACAGGGGGGAACACTGAAGCTTTCTTT	TRBD1	TRBV5-6	TRBJ1-1	-
CASSLRLAGYTGELFF	TGTGCCAGCAGCTTGAGGCTAGCGGGATACACCGGGGAGCTGTTTTTT	TRBD2	TRBV5-5	TRBJ2-2	-
CASSSGTGGDTEAFF	TGTGCCAGCAGCTCTGGGACAGGGGGGGACACTGAAGCTTTCTTT	TRBD1	TRBV7-9	TRBJ1-1	-
CASSFLSSYEQYF	TGTGCCAGCAGTTTCCTAAGCTCCTACGAGCAGTACTTC	-	TRBV27	TRBJ2-7	-
CSASRLAGTTDTQYF	TGCAGTGCTAGTCGGCTAGCGGGGACCACAGATACGCAGTATTTT	TRBD2	TRBV20-1	TRBJ2-3	once
CSVERWERTEAFF	TGCAGCGTTGAGCGGTGGGAGAGGACTGAAGCTTTCTTT	-	TRBV29-1	TRBJ1-1	-
CASSLVVGANYGYTF	TGTGCCAGCAGCTTGGTTGTAGGAGCTAACTATGGCTACACCTTC	-	TRBV5-8	TRBJ1-2	-
CASSYPPAGRDSPLHF	TGTGCCAGCAGTTACCCCCCGGCCGGGAGGGATTCACCCCTCCACTTT	-	TRBV6-5	TRBJ1-6	-
CASSFYGIAFF	TGTGCCAGCAGCTTCTACGGGATAGCTTTCTTT	-	TRBV7-9	TRBJ1-1	-
CASSPGGTQYF	TGTGCCAGCAGCCCGGGGGGTACGCAGTATTTT	TRBD2	TRBV27	TRBJ2-3	-
CASSQDQVSFSGNTIYF	TGCGCCAGCAGCCAAGATCAGGTCAGCTTCTCTGGAAACACCATATATTTT	-	TRBV4-1	TRBJ1-3	once
CASSQRLAGENEQFF	TGTGCCAGCAGCCAACGGCTAGCGGGAGAAAATGAGCAGTTCTTC	TRBD2	TRBV3-1/TRBV3-2	TRBJ2-1	-
CASSHVLRRRDRGSYGYTF	TGCGCCAGCAGCCACGTCCTACGTAGGCGGGACAGGGGGTCCTATGGCTACACCTTC	TRBD1	TRBV4-1	TRBJ1-2	-
CSASGQGAVETQYF	TGCAGTGCTAGTGGACAGGGGGCCGTTGAGACCCAGTACTTC	TRBD1	TRBV20-1	TRBJ2-5	-
CASNGQTVRTEAFF	TGTGCCAGCAACGGACAGACAGTTAGGACTGAAGCTTTCTTT	-	TRBV7-3	TRBJ1-1	-
CAWSELAGVQYDNEQFF	TGTGCCTGGAGTGAACTAGCGGGAGTACAATATGACAATGAGCAGTTCTTC	TRBD2	TRBV30	TRBJ2-1	-
CASSLSEGVGNTIYF	TGTGCCAGCAGTTTATCGGAAGGGGTTGGGAACACCATATATTTT	-	TRBV28	TRBJ1-3	-
CASSRGTGGWEETQYF	TGCGCCAGCAGCCGAGGGACAGGGGGCTGGGAGGAGACCCAGTACTTC	TRBD1	TRBV5-1	TRBJ2-5	-
CASSDRETDTQYF	TGTGCCAGCAGTGACCGGGAGACAGATACGCAGTATTTT	-	TRBV6-4	TRBJ2-3	-
CASSVAPGRYTF	TGTGCCAGCAGCGTAGCTCCAGGTCGCTACACCTTC	-	TRBV9	TRBJ1-2	-